Listed below are T cell receptor beta chains from one sample, sequenced in a study of T cells in Graves' hyperthyroidism and ophthalmopathy. TCRdb processed the multiplex PCR reads anew with MiXCR; each CDR3 protein has one entry. Of about 480,000 distinct CDR3 sequences listed, roughly 14% were seen once; the top ten hold less than 20%. What was sequenced was blood. The receptors were sampled from a woman in her late teens or twenties with Graves' hyperthyroidism. The CDR3 runs from the conserved cysteine through the conserved F or W. A D gene is named only where the DNA matches it firmly. Part of the rows lack a size; the others show once, few, many or a class for expanded clones.

D gene	V gene	clone size	J gene	CDR3 DNA	CDR3 protein
-	TRBV18	many	TRBJ1-6	TGTGCCAGCTCACCAGGGCAGGGTGGTCCAAATTCACCCCTCCACTTT	CASSPGQGGPNSPLHF
TRBD1	TRBV10-3	many	TRBJ2-5	TGTGCCAGCCGGGACAGGGAAAAGACCCAGTACTTC	CASRDREKTQYF
TRBD2	TRBV20-1	many	TRBJ2-1	TGCAGTGCTAGAGATGTTAGCGGGAAGACCTACAATGAGCAGTTCTTC	CSARDVSGKTYNEQFF
TRBD2	TRBV4-1	many	TRBJ2-5	TGCGCCAGCAGCCCGACTAGCGGGGTACAAGAGACCCAGTACTTC	CASSPTSGVQETQYF
TRBD1	TRBV5-1	many	TRBJ1-1	TGCGCCAGCAGGCAAGTCGATTCCCGGGACAGGAGGAACACTGAAGCTTTCTTT	CASRQVDSRDRRNTEAFF
-	TRBV3-1	-	TRBJ2-3	TGTGCCAGCAGCCGGAATCAGGCGTCTAGCACAGATACGCAGTATTTT	CASSRNQASSTDTQYF
-	TRBV30	-	TRBJ2-2	TGTGCCTGGATGGGACCAAACACCGAGGAGCTGTTTTTT	CAWMGPNTEELFF
TRBD2	TRBV19	few	TRBJ2-7	TGTGCCAGTAGTATAGCGGGGGGGAACTCCTACGAGCAGTACTTC	CASSIAGGNSYEQYF
-	TRBV27	many	TRBJ2-7	TGTGCCAGCAGTTTAGGTGGACAGCTCTACGAGCAGTACTTC	CASSLGGQLYEQYF
-	TRBV10-3	many	TRBJ2-7	TGTGCCATCAGTGAGCCGGGAGGGGGCTCCGACGAGCAGTACTTC	CAISEPGGGSDEQYF
-	TRBV11-2	many	TRBJ2-1	TGTGCCAGCAGCTTCGTGACTAGCTCCTACAATGAGCAGTTCTTC	CASSFVTSSYNEQFF
-	TRBV6-1	few	TRBJ1-2	TGTGCCAGCAGTGAAGAAGGGGGAGAAGCTAACTATGGCTACACCTTC	CASSEEGGEANYGYTF
-	TRBV11-2	many	TRBJ1-1	TGTGCCAGCAGCTTAGGGCACGGGCAGATTGAGGCTTTCTTT	CASSLGHGQIEAFF
TRBD2	TRBV19	many	TRBJ2-1	TGTGCCAGTAGTATAGCCGGGACTAGCACCTACAATGAGCAGTTCTTC	CASSIAGTSTYNEQFF
-	TRBV6-1	many	TRBJ1-2	TGTGCCAGCAGTTCGACAGCCAACTATGGCTACACCTTC	CASSSTANYGYTF
-	TRBV30	many	TRBJ1-1	TGTGCCTGGAGCATAGGGCCGAACACTGAAGCTTTCTTT	CAWSIGPNTEAFF
TRBD1	TRBV6-2/TRBV6-3	many	TRBJ1-1	TGTGCCAGCAACGTCCCGGGACAGGGTACGAACACTGAAGCTTTCTTT	CASNVPGQGTNTEAFF
-	TRBV6-9	-	TRBJ1-5	TGTGCCAGCAGTCATATCAGGGAATTTTGGGGTCAGCCCCAGCATTTT	CASSHIREFWGQPQHF
-	TRBV12-3/TRBV12-4	few	TRBJ1-5	TGTGCCAGCAGTTTAGGAACGCAGGGGTCCAATCAGCCCCAGCATTTT	CASSLGTQGSNQPQHF
-	TRBV30	many	TRBJ1-1	TGTGCCTGGATCCCGGGACGGCCTTTTGAAGCTTTCTTT	CAWIPGRPFEAFF
TRBD1	TRBV7-2	many	TRBJ1-6	TGTGCCAGCAGCCTCCGACAGGGCGACAATTCACCCCTCCACTTT	CASSLRQGDNSPLHF
-	TRBV11-2	many	TRBJ1-2	TGTGCCAGCAGCGGCGATTACTATGGCTACACCTTC	CASSGDYYGYTF
TRBD2	TRBV12-3/TRBV12-4	many	TRBJ2-3	TGTGCCAGCAGTCTAGCGGGAGGACATTTCACAGATACGCAGTATTTT	CASSLAGGHFTDTQYF
-	TRBV11-2	many	TRBJ2-7	TGTGCCAGCAGCCCGCCGTCCTACGAGCAGTACTTC	CASSPPSYEQYF
TRBD2	TRBV10-3	many	TRBJ2-1	TGTGCCATCAGTGAGGCGGGCGGGAGTGGAAATGAGCAGTTCTTC	CAISEAGGSGNEQFF
-	TRBV5-1	many	TRBJ2-1	TGCGCCAGCAGCCGAAACAATGAGCAGTTCTTC	CASSRNNEQFF
TRBD2	TRBV19	many	TRBJ2-7	TGTGCCAGTAGTATCGGGACTAGCGGGAGCTCCTACGAGCAGTACTTC	CASSIGTSGSSYEQYF
TRBD2	TRBV3-1	-	TRBJ2-1	TGTGCCAGCAGCCAAGAACCTAGCGGGAGGGGGAAGCAGTTCTTC	CASSQEPSGRGKQFF
TRBD2	TRBV20-1	many	TRBJ2-7	TGCAGTGCCACGGCTCTAGCGGGAGCCTACGAGCAGTACTTC	CSATALAGAYEQYF
TRBD2	TRBV13	-	TRBJ2-3	TGTGCCAGCAGCTTAATGGGACTAGCGGGAGGTGGGAGCACAGATACGCAGTATTTT	CASSLMGLAGGGSTDTQYF
-	TRBV5-1	few	TRBJ2-2	TGCGCCAGCAGCTTGGAGGGAACTGGGTACACCGGGGAGCTGTTTTTT	CASSLEGTGYTGELFF
-	TRBV20-1	once	TRBJ2-3	TGCAGTGCTAGAAGACTCATCGCAGATACGCAGTATTTT	CSARRLIADTQYF
TRBD1	TRBV24-1	many	TRBJ2-7	TGTGCCACCAGTGATAGGACCGGGACAGAACCCTACGAGCAGTACTTC	CATSDRTGTEPYEQYF